This entry lists 21 T cell receptor beta chains sequenced from one sample in a study of response to subunit inactivated influenza vaccine. TCRdb used MiXCR to reprocess the RT-PCR reads, holding one entry per CDR3 protein. The table shows under 200,000 distinct CDR3 sequences, with about 12% occurring only once. These same records also appear under a second study, on T cells expressing NK-cell markers. That report notes: With UMIs, 5'RACE template switching was used to make TCR beta cDNA.

The sample here was CD8+ T cells sorted from PBMCs, taken 11 to 12 days after vaccination. The receptors were sampled from a man aged 45-65 years who received an inactivated influenza vaccine.

The chain carries TRBV15 and TRBJ1-3; 7 bases fit TRBD1. J was trimmed by 4 bases and V by 0 bases; bases with no gene match: 6. The CDR3 runs to 16 residues. Germline CDR1 reads LNHNV; CDR2 reads YYDKDF (reference sequence). The chain's CDR3 is CATSREGTGVGNTIYF. The CDR3 DNA is TGTGCCACCAGCAGAGAGGGCACAGGGGTAGGAAACACCATATATTTT.

This clonotype has just a few counts. This sequence joins TRBV7-6 and TRBJ1-1; D remains unclear. The CDR3 contains 15 residues. CDR1 is SGHVS, CDR2 FNYEAQ, per germline. V was trimmed by 5 bases and J by 4 bases, leaving 17 bases between them. The CDR3 DNA follows: TGTGCCAGCAGCGCATACAGCGGGTTGGGCACTGAAGCTTTCTTT. Amino acids: CASSAYSGLGTEAFF.

This clonotype was seen more than once but under ten times. The V call is TRBV6-2 or TRBV6-3, the J call TRBJ1-2, with 9 nucleotides matching TRBD1. Trimming cost V 2 bases and J 4 bases; bases outside gene matches: 8. Looked up from germline, CDR1 is MNHEY and CDR2 is SVGEGT. This CDR3 region has 16 residues. The CDR3 nucleotides are TGTGCCAGCAGTTACGACCTTACAGGGGGCGGCTATGGCTACACCTTC. Its translation is CASSYDLTGGGYGYTF.

The V call is TRBV11-2, the J call TRBJ2-5; D unclear. The CDR3 consists of 15 residues. V was shortened by 1 base and J by 0 bases, with 9 bases between the two germline ends. Per the germline V gene, CDR1 is SGHAT and CDR2 is FQNNGV. In DNA, the CDR3 is TGTGCCAGCAGCTTAGGTTCCACGGACCAAGAGACCCAGTACTTC. It codes for CASSLGSTDQETQYF.

A few counts support this clonotype. The rearrangement joins TRBV5-1 to TRBJ1-1; maybe TRBD1 (5 bases). This CDR3 comprises 16 residues. V was pared by 0 bases and J by 4 bases, with 16 bases between. Germline lookup yields CDR1 SGHRS and CDR2 YFSETQ. The CDR3 spells CASSLVAGTRATEAFF. CDR3 nucleotides: TGCGCCAGCAGCTTGGTTGCAGGGACTCGTGCCACTGAAGCTTTCTTT.

This clonotype was detected a few times. The chain joins TRBV29-1 to TRBJ2-5; 7 positions agree with TRBD2. There are 18 residues in the CDR3. Looked up from germline, CDR1 is SQVTM and CDR2 is ANQGSEA. J gave up 1 base and V 3 bases, and 17 bases lay outside the gene matches. The CDR3 protein is CSVDGLIERGRFQETQYF. The CDR3 DNA follows: TGCAGCGTTGATGGTCTGATTGAGCGGGGACGCTTCCAAGAGACCCAGTACTTC.

CDR3 residues: CSASIGGGNTGELFF. CDR3 sequence (DNA): TGCAGTGCTAGTATAGGCGGGGGGAACACCGGGGAGCTGTTTTTT. This chain links TRBV20-1 with TRBJ2-2; TRBD2 matches at 7 bases. After removal of 3 bases from V and 1 base from J, the junction contained 5 bases not matched to a gene. Germline V gives CDR1 DFQATT, CDR2 SNEGSKA (reference sequence). CDR3 length: 15 amino acids.

V usage is TRBV5-4 and J usage is TRBJ2-7; TRBD1 is a possible D gene (6 bases). Germline V gene sequence: CDR1 SGHNT, CDR2 YYREEE (reference sequence). V was shortened by 2 bases and J by 9 bases, with 18 bases between the two germline ends. This CDR3 is 14 amino acids long. CDR3 loop: CASSFGDNSDGQYF. For the CDR3, the DNA is TGTGCCAGCAGCTTCGGGGACAATTCAGACGGGCAGTACTTC.

The rearrangement joins TRBV20-1 to TRBJ2-1, with D maybe TRBD2 (5 bases). Germline CDR1 and CDR2: DFQATT and SNEGSKA (reference sequence). The CDR3 sequence is 13 residues long. V lost 7 bases and J 2 bases, leaving 12 bases between the germline ends. For the CDR3, the DNA is TGCAGTGTCGGTACTAGGGCCTACAATGAGCAGTTCTTC. It translates to CSVGTRAYNEQFF.

Only a few counts were recorded for this clonotype. The CDR3 is CASSPPGGGHEQFF. CDR3 sequence (DNA): TGTGCCAGCAGCCCGCCGGGGGGGGGACATGAGCAGTTCTTC. This rearrangement joins TRBV7-9 to TRBJ2-1, with 8 nucleotides matching TRBD2. The CDR3 has 14 amino acids. The J segment lost 8 bases and the V segment lost 5 bases, leaving 8 bases of the junction unmatched. Germline CDR1 and CDR2: SEHNR and FQNEAQ (reference sequence).

This clonotype was seen only a few times. The V and J genes are TRBV6-2 or TRBV6-3 and TRBJ1-2, with a weak D call TRBD1 (5 bases). Trimming took off 4 bases at V and 4 bases at J, with 16 bases between the two ends. Germline V gives CDR1 MNHEY, CDR2 SVGEGT. This CDR3 contains 15 residues. Here the CDR3 reads CASSLSREGTYGYTF. As DNA, the CDR3 is TGTGCCAGCAGTTTGTCTCGGGAGGGGACCTATGGCTACACCTTC.

DNA of the CDR3: TGTGCCAGCAGTCCAAGTGGGTTAGCGGGAGGCACAGATACGCAGTATTTT. Residues: CASSPSGLAGGTDTQYF. J is TRBJ2-3 and V is TRBV3-1, with 9 bases identical to TRBD2. This CDR3 is 17 amino acids long. CDR1 LGHDT and CDR2 YNNKEL come from the germline V gene (reference sequence). V was clipped by 6 bases and J by 1 base; unmatched bases: 11.

The V gene is TRBV6-2 or TRBV6-3, the J gene TRBJ2-5; the D is unclear. V lost 0 bases and J lost 2, with 25 bases in between. Germline V gives CDR1 MNHEY, CDR2 SVGEGT. CDR3 size: 20 residues. In nucleotides, the CDR3 is TGTGCCAGCAGTTACTCCCCCACCTCTCAAAGGGCCTCAATACAAGAGACCCAGTACTTC. Amino acid sequence: CASSYSPTSQRASIQETQYF.

The sample holds a few counts of this clonotype. The chain joins TRBV7-8 to TRBJ1-5, with 9 positions matching TRBD1. Trimming at V came to 5 bases and at J to 6 bases, leaving 8 bases not matched to a gene. CDR1 SGHVS and CDR2 FQNEAQ come from the germline V gene. This CDR3 comprises 15 residues. The CDR3, as DNA: TGTGCCAGCAGCGAGGACAGGGGTAGAGCTCAGCCCCAGCATTTT. It yields the protein CASSEDRGRAQPQHF.

The rearrangement joins TRBV15 to TRBJ2-1; TRBD2 might be the D (7 bases). Germline lookup yields CDR1 LNHNV and CDR2 YYDKDF (reference sequence). Deletions cut 5 bases from V and 7 bases from J, with 21 bases between. The CDR3 loop spans 16 amino acids. CDR3 in amino acids: CATSPIGGGGRNEQFF. The CDR3 DNA reads as TGTGCCACCAGCCCGATAGGAGGGGGGGGCCGAAATGAGCAGTTCTTC.

The table lists this clonotype with a few counts. The gene calls are TRBV25-1 and TRBJ2-1; D not certain. The V and J ends lost 6 bases and 8 bases respectively, with 11 bases between them. CDR1 is MGHDK and CDR2 is SYGVNS in the germline V gene. The CDR3 length is 12 residues. This chain's CDR3 is CASSVTEDEQFF. Written as DNA, the CDR3 is TGTGCCAGCAGCGTCACAGAAGATGAGCAGTTCTTC.

This clonotype was seen a few times. The chain joins TRBV10-3 to TRBJ2-1, with 8 bases identical to TRBD1. This CDR3 contains 16 residues. J was trimmed by 9 bases and V by 4 bases; bases with no gene match: 14. Germline V gene sequence: CDR1 ENHRY, CDR2 SYGVKD. CDR3 amino acids: CAISVGDGTGRSEQFF. For the CDR3, the DNA is TGTGCCATCAGTGTGGGGGACGGGACAGGAAGGAGTGAGCAGTTCTTC.

This clonotype was detected a few times. This chain joins TRBV4-3 and TRBJ1-6; no clear D gene. V lost 0 bases, J lost 8 bases, and 5 bases lay in between. The V gene's germline CDR1 is LGHNA and CDR2 YSLEER. This CDR3 contains 13 residues. CDR3 amino acids: CASSQETDSPLHF. The CDR3 DNA reads TGCGCCAGCAGCCAAGAGACGGATTCACCCCTCCACTTT.

Many counts were recorded for this clonotype. The J gene is TRBJ2-1, the V gene TRBV12-3 or TRBV12-4; 9 bases are shared with TRBD2. The V and J ends lost 3 bases and 4 bases, in that order; junction bases with no gene match: 4. This CDR3 region has 15 residues. The chain's CDR3 is CASSLASGIYNEQFF. The CDR3 DNA follows: TGTGCCAGCAGTTTGGCTAGCGGGATTTACAATGAGCAGTTCTTC.

This clonotype was counted between two and nine times. J is TRBJ2-7 and V is TRBV9; the D call may be TRBD1 or TRBD2 (6 bases each). The CDR3 is 15 amino acids. The germline V and J ends were trimmed by 3 bases and 1 base, with 14 bases remaining between them. Germline values: CDR1 SGDLS, CDR2 YYNGEE. CDR3 sequence reads: CASSAGWGASYEQYF. The CDR3 coding sequence is TGTGCCAGCAGCGCCGGTTGGGGGGCTTCCTACGAGCAGTACTTC.

This clonotype was seen more than once but under ten times. This chain joins TRBV24-1 and TRBJ2-2; D gene uncertain. The CDR3 totals 13 residues. Trimming took off 3 bases at V and 1 base at J, with 2 bases between the two ends. The germline CDR1 and CDR2 sequences are KGHDR and SFDVKD. CDR3 in amino acids: CATSDGNTGELFF. CDR3 DNA: TGTGCCACCAGTGATGGGAACACCGGGGAGCTGTTTTTT.